This record looks at one T cell receptor (beta chain) sequence and its context. Its antigen specificity is not known. Per-nucleotide qualities are absent, and no much larger clonotype sits a single base away. These data come from a study of blood T cell repertoires in COVID-19 (TCRdb year 2020). Regarding the complete study: Samples covering the acute and convalescent phases of COVID-19 were provided by collaborators in the United States, Italy and Spain. The prospective study material was composed of cDNA or gDNA derived from T cells, B-cell-depleted T cells, or PBMCs. Subjects who had been exposed to COVID-19, were actively infected with it, or had recovered from it provided the deeply sampled blood TCRbeta repertoires that made up the dataset. The repertoires were released in a freely available public database meant as a resource for research on the immune response to SARS-CoV-2. Samples were obtained from the ongoing ImmuneRACE study (first 160 participants) and from over a thousand subjects provided by 6 global collaborators. Sample metadata almost always included a de-identified subject ID, COVID-19 status, age in years and sex. Where HLA class I and class II types were available, the types were taken from metadata supplied by the sample provider, not from assay-based typing.

TCRbeta CDR3 regions were amplified from genomic DNA using the immunoSEQ Assay, a bias-controlled multiplex PCR. The study's own analysis went as follows. The number of nucleated cells in each sample was estimated by amplification of reference gene primers within the assay. To quantify the absolute abundance of each unique TCRbeta CDR3 rearrangement, sequence reads were collapsed and filtered. For each sample, productive Simpson clonality was calculated by taking the square root of Simpson's diversity index across productive rearrangements. Here the immuneACCESS table is served through TCRdb, limited to in-frame sequences with V and J called. Missing clones are a known gap in these copies; in checked studies unresolved V genes cover under half, and the rest lacks a known reason. V and J calls plus clone size are reproduced from that table; the DNA served to infer D and trimming. Present in this sample are approximately 350,000 clones, around nine tenths of which were seen just once. About 7.6% of the sample lies in the top ten.

Summary of the overall study and its limitations: The amount of clinical and demographic metadata varied by source and participant and was provided uncurated.

CDR1 WNHNN and CDR2 SYGVQD are derived from the germline V gene (reference sequence). V and J are trimmed by 4 bases and 6 bases, and the gene matches miss 4 bases of the junction. The CDR3 runs 13 amino acids, cysteine and phenylalanine included. Of the read, only the CDR3 DNA is kept; its 39 bases are in frame from base 1. In Seattle, one collaborating source enrolled patients while the infection was active and tracked those patients longitudinally over the course of disease. Each collaborating institution followed its own protocols to collect whole blood in K2EDTA tubes. For TCRbeta analysis, collaborators shipped samples as frozen whole blood, isolated PBMCs, or DNA extracted from either of those sample types.

The chain employs TRBV10-1 and TRBJ2-7, with 9 central nucleotides matching TRBD1. The clonotype was recovered from a woman in her sixties or seventies with COVID-19, enrolled during active disease. What was sequenced was peripheral blood. At the DNA level, the sequence is TGCGCCAGCAGTGGGGGACAGGGAGGCGAGCAGTACTTC. Its amino acids are CASSGGQGGEQYF.